The rows below give T cell receptor beta chains drawn from one sample of a study of CD8+ T cells in alopecia areata. TCRdb's table, derived via immunoSEQ multiplex PCR, lists solely in-frame clones and lacks some. The sample holds roughly 190,000 clones, around 60% seen once. Sequencing was performed on CD4+ T cells sorted from blood, taken around week 49, from a patient treated with tofacitinib. The receptor set was obtained from a human donor with alopecia areata. The CDR3 runs from the conserved cysteine through the conserved F or W. The size field is filled for only some rows; it gives once, few, many or a size class.

V gene,clone size,J gene,CDR3 protein
TRBV29-1,NA,TRBJ2-3,CSVESSGTYSDTQYF
TRBV6-5,NA,TRBJ2-2,CASSYRRFGNTGELFF
TRBV14,once,TRBJ1-1,CASSPYPGGSTEAFF
TRBV20-1,once,TRBJ2-1,CSARRYNEQFF
TRBV4-3,NA,TRBJ2-3,CASSQVGLAGRDTQYF
TRBV7-9,NA,TRBJ2-3,CASSFSGTGLTDTQYF
TRBV5-1,few,TRBJ2-4,CASSLGGVQGNIQYF
TRBV30,NA,TRBJ1-1,CAWRSFRDTEAFF
TRBV2,few,TRBJ1-2,CASWTDENYGYTF
TRBV7-9,NA,TRBJ2-2,CASSTDRTNTGELFF
TRBV7-2,NA,TRBJ1-2,CASSLEGEVGYTF
TRBV7-2,once,TRBJ1-2,CASSRDIYGYTF
TRBV19,NA,TRBJ1-2,CASNFRGGAYGYTF
TRBV6-6,NA,TRBJ1-1,CASALGGPNTEAFF
TRBV5-1,NA,TRBJ2-1,CASSSSPGDYNEQFF
TRBV5-1,NA,TRBJ1-1,CASSPTGTINTEAFF
TRBV14,NA,TRBJ2-6,CASSPGTPILAGANVLTF
TRBV9,NA,TRBJ2-2,CASSVMFGGNTGELFF
TRBV6-4,few,TRBJ2-1,CASSGKQSSYNEQFF
TRBV29-1,NA,TRBJ2-5,CSVDIRDEETQYF
TRBV30,NA,TRBJ2-7,CVWSNSGTGSYEQYF
TRBV5-4,NA,TRBJ2-7,CASSLEAEPYEQYF
TRBV15,NA,TRBJ1-2,CATSRAGGIGYTF
TRBV6-5,NA,TRBJ1-1,CASSYSGGNTEAFF
TRBV10-3,few,TRBJ2-3,CAISVSSRLAGAATRITDTQYF
TRBV29-1,NA,TRBJ1-2,CSVDIGQTLSNYGYTF
TRBV7-2,NA,TRBJ2-5,CASSLAGGPETQYF
TRBV29-1,NA,TRBJ2-7,CSVGTVYEQYF
TRBV10-3,few,TRBJ2-7,CAIGEQGYEQYF
TRBV7-9,NA,TRBJ2-3,CASSLEGARSTDTQYF
TRBV29-1,NA,TRBJ2-7,CSVAQGIFVGEQYF
TRBV29-1,NA,TRBJ2-7,CSVVVEYEQYF
TRBV7-2,few,TRBJ2-1,CASSFGGVRSHNEQFF
TRBV29-1,NA,TRBJ1-1,CSVDMGSEAFF
TRBV29-1,few,TRBJ1-1,CSQRVNTEAFF
TRBV30,NA,TRBJ1-1,CAWRTDTEAFF
TRBV30,NA,TRBJ2-5,CAWSEAKETQYF
TRBV7-2,few,TRBJ1-4,CASSMGETKLFF
TRBV30,NA,TRBJ2-4,CAWKRQGAVAKNIQYF
TRBV14,NA,TRBJ2-1,CASSQDLLADEQFF
TRBV30,once,TRBJ1-2,CACPQGRNYGYTF
TRBV27,NA,TRBJ2-6,CASSFLDSGANVLTF
TRBV5-1,NA,TRBJ1-6,CASSATANNSPLHF
TRBV6-5,once,TRBJ1-2,CASSYGTGSFGYTF
TRBV7-2,NA,TRBJ1-2,CASSLGTAYGYTF
TRBV25-1,NA,TRBJ1-1,CASSVGLNTEAFF
TRBV29-1,few,TRBJ1-1,CSGFHVTEAFF
TRBV30,NA,TRBJ1-2,CAGTGGRRIKNGYTF
TRBV5-6,NA,TRBJ2-5,CASSLGPAPRLLGQETQYF
TRBV4-3,NA,TRBJ1-2,CASSQDGRGAGGYTF
TRBV29-1,NA,TRBJ1-5,CSVATGGQRQPQHF
TRBV6-1,NA,TRBJ2-3,CASVKLGSSTDTQYF
TRBV4-1,few,TRBJ2-1,CASSQDTQDGYEQFF
TRBV29-1,NA,TRBJ1-1,CSVVGNTEAFF
TRBV7-3,NA,TRBJ2-7,CASSRGRPGLASDEQYF
TRBV30,few,TRBJ1-1,CAWTRGSEAFF
TRBV10-3,NA,TRBJ1-2,CATTRGREDGYTF
TRBV5-1,once,TRBJ2-7,CASSPGREQYF
TRBV30,NA,TRBJ1-2,CAWSPGGRGYTF